The rows below give T cell receptor beta chains drawn from one sample of a study of blood T cell repertoires in COVID-19. The assay was immunoSEQ multiplex PCR, and TCRdb's table has in-frame clones only and misses some. The table records about 250,000 clones, approximately 81% of them present only once. Input material: PBMCs or T cells enriched from blood (not recorded which). These receptors were taken from a woman aged 45 to 65 who had been exposed to COVID-19. The CDR3 runs from the conserved cysteine through the conserved F or W. Each record gives: J gene, D gene, V gene, clone size, CDR3 DNA, CDR3 protein. A D gene is named only where the DNA matches it firmly. Clone size is given for some rows only: seen once, a few or many times, or a class if the clone is expanded.

J: TRBJ1-1; D: NA; V: TRBV3-1/TRBV3-2; size: few; DNA: TGTGCCAGCAGCCGTGCAGGGGACACTGAAGCTTTCTTT; CDR3: CASSRAGDTEAFF
J: TRBJ2-5; D: NA; V: TRBV6-5; size: NA; DNA: TGTGCCAGCAGTTACGGTGCCGGGAAGGGACAAGAGACCCAGTACTTC; CDR3: CASSYGAGKGQETQYF
J: TRBJ1-4; D: TRBD1; V: TRBV15; size: NA; DNA: TGTGCCACCAGCAGAGATGGGGGACAGGGGCGAAGACTGTTTTTT; CDR3: CATSRDGGQGRRLFF
J: TRBJ2-2; D: NA; V: TRBV6-5; size: NA; DNA: TGTGCCAGCAGTTATTCCGGGACTCTTAACACCGGGGAGCTGTTTTTT; CDR3: CASSYSGTLNTGELFF
J: TRBJ2-7; D: TRBD1; V: TRBV5-1; size: NA; DNA: TGCGCCAGCAGCTTAGGACAGGGTTTTACCTACGAGCAGTACTTC; CDR3: CASSLGQGFTYEQYF
J: TRBJ2-1; D: TRBD2; V: TRBV9; size: NA; DNA: TGTGCCAGCAGCGTAGGCGGGGGGACCTACAATGAGCAGTTCTTC; CDR3: CASSVGGGTYNEQFF
J: TRBJ1-5; D: NA; V: TRBV19; size: NA; DNA: TGTGCCAGTAGTACCGGCAGGGTTGGCAATCAGCCCCAGCATTTT; CDR3: CASSTGRVGNQPQHF
J: TRBJ1-2; D: TRBD1; V: TRBV4-1; size: NA; DNA: TGCGCCAGCAGCCATTTCCAACAGGGGATATCAGGTGGCTACACCTTC; CDR3: CASSHFQQGISGGYTF
J: TRBJ1-5; D: NA; V: TRBV4-3; size: once; DNA: TGCGCCAGCAGCGGAGGGGGGGGCAGTCAGCCCCAGCATTTT; CDR3: CASSGGGGSQPQHF
J: TRBJ2-2; D: NA; V: TRBV5-1; size: NA; DNA: TGCGCCAGCAGCTTGGGCAGGGCAGGGGAGCTGTTTTTT; CDR3: CASSLGRAGELFF
J: TRBJ2-7; D: NA; V: TRBV6-5; size: NA; DNA: TGTGCCGCCCGTCTCGAGGCCGCTGGGGGCAGGGAGCAGTACTTC; CDR3: CAARLEAAGGREQYF
J: TRBJ2-2; D: TRBD2; V: TRBV6-6; size: NA; DNA: TGTGCCAGCAAGCGGGGGGTGAACACCGGGGAGCTGTTTTTT; CDR3: CASKRGVNTGELFF
J: TRBJ1-3; D: TRBD1; V: TRBV12-5; size: once; DNA: TGTGCTAGTGGTCCCCCCGACAGGGTACGGAACTCTGGAAACACCATATATTTT; CDR3: CASGPPDRVRNSGNTIYF
J: TRBJ2-3; D: TRBD2; V: TRBV5-4; size: NA; DNA: TGTGCCAGCAGCTTGGCGGGAGGCTCTAGCACAGATACGCAGTATTTT; CDR3: CASSLAGGSSTDTQYF
J: TRBJ2-1; D: TRBD2; V: TRBV7-8; size: once; DNA: TGTGCCAGCAGCCCCTGGACTAGCGGGGGTCTTAATGAGCAGTTCTTC; CDR3: CASSPWTSGGLNEQFF
J: TRBJ2-1; D: NA; V: TRBV24-1; size: NA; DNA: TGTGCCACCAGTCACAGGGATTCCAATGAGCAGTTCTTC; CDR3: CATSHRDSNEQFF
J: TRBJ2-7; D: TRBD1; V: TRBV2; size: once; DNA: TGTGCCAGCAAGATAGGACAGGGTGGGGACGAGCAGTACTTC; CDR3: CASKIGQGGDEQYF
J: TRBJ1-1; D: NA; V: TRBV5-6; size: once; DNA: TGTGCCAGCAGCCCGGAGTCGAACACTGAAGCTTTCTTT; CDR3: CASSPESNTEAFF
J: TRBJ2-1; D: NA; V: TRBV5-4; size: once; DNA: TGTGCCAGCAGAGTGGACTCCCAGAGCTCCTACAATGAGCAGTTCTTC; CDR3: CASRVDSQSSYNEQFF
J: TRBJ2-1; D: TRBD1; V: TRBV7-2; size: once; DNA: TGTGCCAGCAGCTTAGTTGCAGGGGGTAACAATGAGCAGTTCTTC; CDR3: CASSLVAGGNNEQFF
J: TRBJ2-1; D: NA; V: TRBV11-1; size: few; DNA: TGTGCCAGCAGCCCTCCAACCACAGGAAAATACAATGAGCAGTTCTTC; CDR3: CASSPPTTGKYNEQFF
J: TRBJ2-3; D: TRBD2; V: TRBV3-1/TRBV3-2; size: NA; DNA: TGTGCCAGCAGCTGGACTAGCGGGGGCCCCACAGATACGCAGTATTTT; CDR3: CASSWTSGGPTDTQYF
J: TRBJ1-5; D: TRBD1; V: TRBV19; size: NA; DNA: TGTGCCAGTAGCCCTTCCCGGGACAGGGATTACCTTCAGCCCCAGCATTTT; CDR3: CASSPSRDRDYLQPQHF
J: TRBJ2-5; D: TRBD2; V: TRBV10-3; size: NA; DNA: TGTGCCATCAGTGAACCGACTAGCGGGGGTGAGACCCAGTACTTC; CDR3: CAISEPTSGGETQYF
J: TRBJ1-1; D: NA; V: TRBV19; size: NA; DNA: TGTGCCAGTAGTATGGGCCAAAGGTTGGCTTTCTTT; CDR3: CASSMGQRLAFF
J: TRBJ2-1; D: TRBD1; V: TRBV28; size: NA; DNA: TGTGCCAGCGGACCCTCGGGACAGGGCTCCGATGAGCAGTTCTTC; CDR3: CASGPSGQGSDEQFF
J: TRBJ1-1; D: NA; V: TRBV28; size: NA; DNA: TGTGCCAGCAGTCCCCCTCTTGGGGCCACTGAAGCTTTCTTT; CDR3: CASSPPLGATEAFF
J: TRBJ1-1; D: NA; V: TRBV25-1; size: NA; DNA: TGTGCCAGCAATCGGTGGGAGGACACTGAAGCTTTCTTT; CDR3: CASNRWEDTEAFF
J: TRBJ1-1; D: NA; V: TRBV9; size: many; DNA: TGTGCCAGCAGTTACCGGGACATCGGATCTCACACTGAAGCTTTCTTT; CDR3: CASSYRDIGSHTEAFF
J: TRBJ2-1; D: NA; V: TRBV27; size: NA; DNA: TGTGCCAGCGGAAAGGAGCCTTACAATGAGCAGTTCTTC; CDR3: CASGKEPYNEQFF
J: TRBJ1-1; D: TRBD1; V: TRBV7-2; size: NA; DNA: TGTGCCAGCAGCTTAGTGGCAGGGGGGGCTTTCTTT; CDR3: CASSLVAGGAFF
J: TRBJ1-1; D: NA; V: TRBV2; size: NA; DNA: TGTGCCAGCAGGGCCCCCAGGGAACCTGAAGCTTTCTTT; CDR3: CASRAPREPEAFF
J: TRBJ2-7; D: TRBD1; V: TRBV11-2; size: few; DNA: TGTGCCAGCAGCTTAGATCAGGGACAGGGGCCAGGCTACTTC; CDR3: CASSLDQGQGPGYF
J: TRBJ2-1; D: NA; V: TRBV28; size: NA; DNA: TGTGCCAGCAGTTTTGGAGGGGACAATGAGCAGTTCTTC; CDR3: CASSFGGDNEQFF
J: TRBJ1-4; D: NA; V: TRBV27; size: NA; DNA: TGTGCCAGCAGTACCCATGGAGCAACTAATGAAAAACTGTTTTTT; CDR3: CASSTHGATNEKLFF
J: TRBJ1-3; D: NA; V: TRBV15; size: NA; DNA: TGTGCCACCAGCAGAGATGGGGCGGGATTATCTGGAAACACCATATATTTT; CDR3: CATSRDGAGLSGNTIYF